This is a list of T cell receptor beta chains from one sample in a study of metastatic and nonmetastatic thyroid tumors. TCRdb reprocessed the PCR reads via MiXCR. The sample carries around 15,000 clones, 20% to 25% recorded once. Sequencing was done on a sample of adjacent normal tissue. The receptors stem from a female donor with papillary thyroid cancer or a benign thyroid nodule (not recorded which). Some clones in this sample may be carry-over from other donors' samples. Each CDR3 is given with its conserved first and last residue. Fields, in order: V gene, J gene, D gene, clone size, CDR3 DNA, CDR3 protein. D genes are given only for firm matches. Clone size is not always given. Where it is, it says once, few, many or a class for expanded clones.

v_call: TRBV20-1
j_call: TRBJ2-7
d_call: NA
clone_size: many
cdr3_nt: TGCAGTGCTCCCGGACTAACTACGGGGTACGAGCAGTACTTC
cdr3_aa: CSAPGLTTGYEQYF

v_call: TRBV6-2/TRBV6-3
j_call: TRBJ1-5
d_call: NA
clone_size: medium-sized
cdr3_nt: TGTGCCAGCAGTTACTCTGACAGAACTAATCAGCCCCAGCATTTT
cdr3_aa: CASSYSDRTNQPQHF

v_call: TRBV5-1
j_call: TRBJ1-1
d_call: TRBD1
clone_size: many
cdr3_nt: TGCGCCAGCAGCTACGACAGGGCCGTTGAAGCTTTCTTT
cdr3_aa: CASSYDRAVEAFF

v_call: TRBV9
j_call: TRBJ2-7
d_call: TRBD2
clone_size: many
cdr3_nt: TGTGCCAGCAGCGTCAGCGGGACCGCGGTCCACGAGCAGTACTTC
cdr3_aa: CASSVSGTAVHEQYF

v_call: TRBV5-4
j_call: TRBJ2-3
d_call: TRBD2
clone_size: many
cdr3_nt: TGTGCCAGCAGCGGGACGGGAGGGTTTGGAGATACGCAGTATTTT
cdr3_aa: CASSGTGGFGDTQYF

v_call: TRBV11-2
j_call: TRBJ2-1
d_call: TRBD2
clone_size: many
cdr3_nt: TGTGCCAGCAGCCAGAGGAGCGGGAGGTACAATGAGCAGTTCTTC
cdr3_aa: CASSQRSGRYNEQFF

v_call: TRBV7-9
j_call: TRBJ2-1
d_call: TRBD2
clone_size: many
cdr3_nt: TGTGCCAGCAGCTCCCGGGGACTAGCGAATGAGCAGTTCTTC
cdr3_aa: CASSSRGLANEQFF

v_call: TRBV11-1
j_call: TRBJ2-1
d_call: TRBD2
clone_size: many
cdr3_nt: TGTGCCAGCAGCACGCTAGCGGGAGGGCCCCCCGGAAACAATGAGCAGTTCTTC
cdr3_aa: CASSTLAGGPPGNNEQFF

v_call: TRBV11-2
j_call: TRBJ2-1
d_call: NA
clone_size: many
cdr3_nt: TGTGCCAGCAGCTCAGGATGGGAGGTAGATGAGCAGTTCTTC
cdr3_aa: CASSSGWEVDEQFF

v_call: TRBV6-2/TRBV6-3
j_call: TRBJ2-3
d_call: NA
clone_size: few
cdr3_nt: TGTGCCAGCAGTTACTCGCGCCCCCTAGGCGATACGCAGTATTTT
cdr3_aa: CASSYSRPLGDTQYF

v_call: TRBV6-5
j_call: TRBJ2-7
d_call: NA
clone_size: NA
cdr3_nt: TGTGCCAGCAGCAGCGTCCGCACGGGAAAGTTAAACGAGCAGTACTTC
cdr3_aa: CASSSVRTGKLNEQYF

v_call: TRBV9
j_call: TRBJ2-7
d_call: NA
clone_size: many
cdr3_nt: TGTGCCAGCAGCGTAGGTCCCTTCCGTGGCTACGAGCAGTACTTC
cdr3_aa: CASSVGPFRGYEQYF

v_call: TRBV6-1
j_call: TRBJ1-5
d_call: NA
clone_size: few
cdr3_nt: TGTGCCAGCAGTCGGGGCCGGGGTAGCAATCAGCCCCAGCATTTT
cdr3_aa: CASSRGRGSNQPQHF

v_call: TRBV12-3/TRBV12-4
j_call: TRBJ2-2
d_call: TRBD1
clone_size: medium-sized
cdr3_nt: TGTGCCAGCAGAAAACAGGGGGCACGAGGCACCGGGGAGCTGTTTTTT
cdr3_aa: CASRKQGARGTGELFF

v_call: TRBV20-1
j_call: TRBJ1-3
d_call: NA
clone_size: many
cdr3_nt: TGCAGTGCTAGAGATTGGCGAGATGGAAACACCATATATTTT
cdr3_aa: CSARDWRDGNTIYF

v_call: TRBV27
j_call: TRBJ1-5
d_call: NA
clone_size: few
cdr3_nt: TGTGCCAGCAGTTTAGGGGGTTATCAGCCCCAGCATTTC
cdr3_aa: CASSLGGYQPQHF

v_call: TRBV11-2
j_call: TRBJ2-7
d_call: NA
clone_size: NA
cdr3_nt: TGTGCCAGCAGCTTAGGAGGACGAGGAAGGTACGAGCAGTACTTC
cdr3_aa: CASSLGGRGRYEQYF

v_call: TRBV12-5
j_call: TRBJ2-4
d_call: NA
clone_size: few
cdr3_nt: TGTGCTAGTATGGAGGGAGGATCCAAAAACATTCAGTACTTC
cdr3_aa: CASMEGGSKNIQYF

v_call: TRBV7-2
j_call: TRBJ2-7
d_call: NA
clone_size: NA
cdr3_nt: TGTGCCAGCAGCCCCGGGACATTCCAAGAGCAGTACTTC
cdr3_aa: CASSPGTFQEQYF

v_call: TRBV9
j_call: TRBJ1-2
d_call: NA
clone_size: NA
cdr3_nt: TGTGCCAGCAGCCTCCACAGGACCGAGCCGCCTGGTGGCTACACCTTC
cdr3_aa: CASSLHRTEPPGGYTF

v_call: TRBV6-1
j_call: TRBJ1-1
d_call: TRBD1
clone_size: medium-sized
cdr3_nt: TGTGCCAGCAGACTGACAGGGGGGGACACTGAAGCTTTCTTT
cdr3_aa: CASRLTGGDTEAFF

v_call: TRBV5-1
j_call: TRBJ2-1
d_call: TRBD2
clone_size: many
cdr3_nt: TGCGCCAGCAGCAGGGGACTAGCGGGGCGACCCGGGAACAATGAGCAGTTCTTC
cdr3_aa: CASSRGLAGRPGNNEQFF

v_call: TRBV5-1
j_call: TRBJ2-5
d_call: TRBD2
clone_size: many
cdr3_nt: TGCGCCAGCAGCTTGACTAGCGGGAGGCAGACCCAGTACTTC
cdr3_aa: CASSLTSGRQTQYF

v_call: TRBV11-1
j_call: TRBJ2-7
d_call: TRBD2
clone_size: many
cdr3_nt: TGTGCCAGCAGCTTAGTACGGGGTCGAGCGGGAACTACCTACGAGCAGTACTTC
cdr3_aa: CASSLVRGRAGTTYEQYF

v_call: TRBV7-9
j_call: TRBJ2-2
d_call: TRBD2
clone_size: many
cdr3_nt: TGTGCTAGCAGCTCCTCCTCGTCTAGCGGGAGGTCCGGGGAGCTGTTTTTT
cdr3_aa: CASSSSSSSGRSGELFF

v_call: TRBV6-1
j_call: TRBJ1-5
d_call: NA
clone_size: medium-sized
cdr3_nt: TGTGCCAGCAGTGGGAGCAGGGGTTATAGCAATCAGCCCCAGCATTTT
cdr3_aa: CASSGSRGYSNQPQHF

v_call: TRBV20-1
j_call: TRBJ2-7
d_call: TRBD2
clone_size: NA
cdr3_nt: TGCAGTGCTAGAGGACTAGCGGACTCCTACGAGCAGTACTTC
cdr3_aa: CSARGLADSYEQYF

v_call: TRBV20-1
j_call: TRBJ2-7
d_call: NA
clone_size: medium-sized
cdr3_nt: TGCAGTGCTAGGCCCTTGACGGCCCGCTCCTACGAGCAGTACTTC
cdr3_aa: CSARPLTARSYEQYF

v_call: TRBV11-3
j_call: TRBJ1-2
d_call: NA
clone_size: medium-sized
cdr3_nt: TGTGCCAGCAGCTTAGGTTTAGATGGCTACACCTTC
cdr3_aa: CASSLGLDGYTF

v_call: TRBV13
j_call: TRBJ2-7
d_call: TRBD1
clone_size: many
cdr3_nt: TGTGCCAGCAGCCTAATGACCGGACAGGGCGGAGAGCAGTACTTC
cdr3_aa: CASSLMTGQGGEQYF

v_call: TRBV4-1
j_call: TRBJ2-3
d_call: NA
clone_size: many
cdr3_nt: TGCGCCAGCAGCCAAGCCGGTGGACTCACAGATACGCAGTATTTT
cdr3_aa: CASSQAGGLTDTQYF

v_call: TRBV7-9
j_call: TRBJ2-1
d_call: NA
clone_size: NA
cdr3_nt: TGTGCCAGCGGGATTAGAGGCAGGTACGAGCAGTTCTTC
cdr3_aa: CASGIRGRYEQFF

v_call: TRBV7-3
j_call: TRBJ2-7
d_call: NA
clone_size: medium-sized
cdr3_nt: TGTGCCAGCAGCTTAGACGGGTTGGGGGACGATCCATTAGAGCAGTACTTC
cdr3_aa: CASSLDGLGDDPLEQYF

v_call: TRBV19
j_call: TRBJ2-7
d_call: NA
clone_size: medium-sized
cdr3_nt: TGTGCCAGTAGTATTCGGGTGTTCTACGAGCAGTACTTC
cdr3_aa: CASSIRVFYEQYF

v_call: TRBV19
j_call: TRBJ1-2
d_call: NA
clone_size: medium-sized
cdr3_nt: TGTGCCAGTAGTATACAGGGGAGCTATGGCTACACCTTC
cdr3_aa: CASSIQGSYGYTF

v_call: TRBV30
j_call: TRBJ1-3
d_call: NA
clone_size: once
cdr3_nt: TGTGCCTGGAGTGTATGGGACACTGGAAACACCATATATTTT
cdr3_aa: CAWSVWDTGNTIYF

v_call: TRBV24-1
j_call: TRBJ2-1
d_call: NA
clone_size: NA
cdr3_nt: TGTGCCACCGCTGAACCACCTATCAATGAGCAGTTCTTC
cdr3_aa: CATAEPPINEQFF

v_call: TRBV27
j_call: TRBJ2-3
d_call: NA
clone_size: medium-sized
cdr3_nt: TGTGCCAGCAGTTTTTTGGCGGACACAGATACGCAGTATTTT
cdr3_aa: CASSFLADTDTQYF

v_call: TRBV18
j_call: TRBJ1-5
d_call: TRBD1
clone_size: many
cdr3_nt: TGTGCCAGCTCACCGTCGGGACAGGGGGCCTTGAGCAATCAGCCCCAGCATTTT
cdr3_aa: CASSPSGQGALSNQPQHF

v_call: TRBV20-1
j_call: TRBJ2-7
d_call: NA
clone_size: NA
cdr3_nt: TGCAGTGCTAGAGATAGGAGTTTGGGTGGCTACGGGCAGTACTTC
cdr3_aa: CSARDRSLGGYGQYF

v_call: TRBV2
j_call: TRBJ2-7
d_call: NA
clone_size: few
cdr3_nt: TGTGCCAGCAGTCGACAGTTCGAGCAGTACTTC
cdr3_aa: CASSRQFEQYF

v_call: TRBV20-1
j_call: TRBJ2-4
d_call: NA
clone_size: many
cdr3_nt: TGCAGTGCTAGAGGGGGTAGCCAGGGATCCAAAAACATTCAGTACTTC
cdr3_aa: CSARGGSQGSKNIQYF

v_call: TRBV19
j_call: TRBJ1-2
d_call: NA
clone_size: medium-sized
cdr3_nt: TGTGCCAGCGGGGTTCCAGGGAGGTATGGCTACACCTTC
cdr3_aa: CASGVPGRYGYTF

v_call: TRBV5-1
j_call: TRBJ2-7
d_call: NA
clone_size: medium-sized
cdr3_nt: TGCGCCAGCAGCTTGGCCCGGGGAACAAAAGTCGAGCAGTACTTC
cdr3_aa: CASSLARGTKVEQYF

v_call: TRBV11-1
j_call: TRBJ2-7
d_call: TRBD2
clone_size: few
cdr3_nt: TGTGCCAGCAGCTTAACCCAGCGGGGGGGTTACGAGCAGTACTTC
cdr3_aa: CASSLTQRGGYEQYF

v_call: TRBV6-7
j_call: TRBJ2-7
d_call: TRBD1
clone_size: many
cdr3_nt: TGTGCCAGCAGTTACTCGGGACCGGGACAGGGGGTATTCTGGCAGTACTTC
cdr3_aa: CASSYSGPGQGVFWQYF

v_call: TRBV20-1
j_call: TRBJ2-3
d_call: TRBD1
clone_size: many
cdr3_nt: TGCAGTGCTAGAACCGACAGGGTGTACACAGATACGCAGTATTTT
cdr3_aa: CSARTDRVYTDTQYF

v_call: TRBV20-1
j_call: TRBJ2-3
d_call: NA
clone_size: NA
cdr3_nt: TGCAGTTCTAGAGATAGCCCCGAGCGGTACCACACAGATACGCAGTATTTT
cdr3_aa: CSSRDSPERYHTDTQYF

v_call: TRBV19
j_call: TRBJ1-2
d_call: NA
clone_size: medium-sized
cdr3_nt: TGTGCCAGTAGTCCGGGACCGCTAAACTATGGCTACACCTTC
cdr3_aa: CASSPGPLNYGYTF

v_call: TRBV5-1
j_call: TRBJ2-2
d_call: NA
clone_size: many
cdr3_nt: TGCGCCAGCAGCTTACAGGTCCCTTTGGGGGAGCTGTTTTTT
cdr3_aa: CASSLQVPLGELFF

v_call: TRBV6-1
j_call: TRBJ1-1
d_call: NA
clone_size: NA
cdr3_nt: TGTGCCAGCAGTGAACAATGGCACAACACTGAAGCTTTCTTT
cdr3_aa: CASSEQWHNTEAFF

v_call: TRBV19
j_call: TRBJ2-1
d_call: TRBD2
clone_size: NA
cdr3_nt: TGTGCCAGTAGTATGGTGCGGGGGGGGAATGAGCAGTTCTTC
cdr3_aa: CASSMVRGGNEQFF

v_call: TRBV11-2
j_call: TRBJ2-1
d_call: TRBD2
clone_size: once
cdr3_nt: TGTGCCAGCAGCCCCCAGACTAGCGCACTATACAATGAGCAGTTCTTC
cdr3_aa: CASSPQTSALYNEQFF